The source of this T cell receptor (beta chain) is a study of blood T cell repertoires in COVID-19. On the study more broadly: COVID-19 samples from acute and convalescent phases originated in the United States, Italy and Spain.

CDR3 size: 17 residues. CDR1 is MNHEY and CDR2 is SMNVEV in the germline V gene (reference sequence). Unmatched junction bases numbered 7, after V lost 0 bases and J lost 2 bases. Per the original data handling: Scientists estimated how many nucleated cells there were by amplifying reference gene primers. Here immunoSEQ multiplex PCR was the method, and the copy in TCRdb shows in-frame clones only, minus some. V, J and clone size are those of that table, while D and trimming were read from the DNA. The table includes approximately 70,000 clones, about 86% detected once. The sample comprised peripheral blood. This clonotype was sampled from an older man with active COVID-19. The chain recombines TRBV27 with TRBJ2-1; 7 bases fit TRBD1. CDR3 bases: TGTGCCAGCAGTTTATCCAGGGGGACGGGCCCCTACAATGAGCAGTTCTTC. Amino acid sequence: CASSLSRGTGPYNEQFF.